This T cell receptor beta chain was sequenced during a study of cytomegalovirus exposure and HLA in healthy donors. About the study: It was reported in a later analysis that the same platform had been used for the 100 to 150 validation repertoires as for the 550 to 700 first-cohort repertoires.

The table came from immunoSEQ multiplex PCR; TCRdb's copy has only in-frame clones and leaves some out. The table has 150,000 to 180,000 clones, approximately 86% seen once; the top ten hold roughly 1.9%. Regarding this clone: Its matching antigen is unknown.

Findings and caveats of the study: It was fewer than 200 TCR beta chains that were listed as cytomegalovirus-associated. Published work reported that the classifier diagnosed cytomegalovirus status with high specificity and sensitivity. Specificity of a few CMV-associated chains for CMV antigens was verified in vitro.

This clonotype was obtained from a human donor in good health. The sequenced sample consisted of PBMCs.

The CDR3 region is CASSYSGGVYNEQFF. Here the CDR3 DNA reads TGTGCCAGCAGCTACTCGGGGGGCGTTTACAATGAGCAGTTCTTC. The chain combines TRBV9 with TRBJ2-1; D might be TRBD2 (7 bases). The CDR3 has 15 amino acids. V dropped 4 bases and J dropped 4 bases, with 15 bases sitting between them. Per the germline V gene, CDR1 is SGDLS and CDR2 is YYNGEE.